The source of this TCR beta chain is a study of T cells in Graves' hyperthyroidism and ophthalmopathy (dated by TCRdb to between 2018 and 2021). Regarding the complete study: Peripheral blood was collected at initial diagnosis, before any treatment. TCR V-J signatures able to tell the groups apart were searched for in a discovery cohort of more than 90 patients, of whom fewer than 45 had Graves' ophthalmopathy and 57 had stable Graves' hyperthyroidism. Whether ophthalmopathy could be predicted prospectively was tested in an independent validation cohort made up of roughly 20 hyperthyroidism patients plus 17 patients who later progressed to ophthalmopathy. The 100 discovery patients were randomly divided into training and test sets at a 7:3 ratio. In more than five Graves' hyperthyroidism patients, the study also compared T-cell repertoires from thyroid tissue with T-cell repertoires from blood. Following sampling, methimazole starting at 30 mg daily was given to hyperthyroidism patients, and high-dose intravenous methylprednisolone was given to ophthalmopathy patients. The paper reports TCR Vbeta CDR3 sequencing of 135 peripheral blood samples: approximately 41 ophthalmopathy, 75 to 80 hyperthyroidism and around 17 progressor patients.

The hyperthyroidism patients were between 18 and 65 years old and newly diagnosed, with a disease duration of less than 2 months. Exclusion was applied to patients with uncontrolled infections, other autoimmune diseases, pregnancy or lactation. Clinical symptoms, serum thyroxine and TRAb, thyroid ultrasound, and orbital computed tomography formed the basis for the diagnoses. For progressor patients, blood was drawn at the first diagnosis of hyperthyroidism, before any ophthalmopathy symptoms had appeared. PBMCs were separated from roughly 10 ml of fresh peripheral blood using Ficoll-Paque density gradient centrifugation. Progressor patients were initially diagnosed with Graves' hyperthyroidism and developed ophthalmopathy during follow-up. Trizol reagent was used to extract total RNA, and RNA quality was then checked on an Agilent 2100 Bioanalyzer. The table lists this clonotype with many counts. Its antigen remains unidentified. One base away there is no much larger clone; base qualities are not given.

The full study reports these points: Sample size was not statistically predetermined, and investigators were not blinded to group allocation. During validation, the model predicted progression to ophthalmopathy a median of around six months ahead of onset, with roughly 65% sensitivity and about 75% specificity. Most expanded thyroid clonotypes (frequency above 0.001) were also detected in blood, a finding suggesting that blood repertoires may reflect thyroid immune responses. Ophthalmopathy was separated from stable hyperthyroidism by a 13 V-J signature model, with approximately 85% sensitivity and roughly 84% specificity obtained in cross-validation and 80%/75% obtained in testing.

The TCR beta CDR3 regions were amplified from RNA transcripts. A first-round RT-PCR of the TCR CDR3 used the HTBI primer set with the Qiagen OneStep RT-PCR kit. A second multiplex PCR round built the libraries, followed by size selection and purification. Libraries were sequenced paired-end with 100 bp reads on an Illumina HiSeq2000. The authors' analysis ran thus. SOAPnuke was used to process the raw data, removing reads that contained adapters or uncalled bases, had a mean Phred below 15, or lacked an exact match to the constant primer or identifier. COPE v1.2.5 was used to merge the high-quality paired reads, and each unique nucleotide sequence was defined as a clonotype. MiTCR v1.1 was used to align the clonotypes against IMGT TRBV, TRBD and TRBJ reference segments. The analysis was restricted to V-J combinations with a frequency above 0.0001, which together covered about 99% of the repertoires. The TCS score was defined as F50 (clonal expansion) divided by E x V (chaos), with BLOSUM62-based TCRdist calculated between CDR3 peptides within each V-J. Welch's t-statistics and random forest reduced around 510 V-J features to 13, which were used in a naive Bayes classifier (R e1071). TCRdb handled the public reads itself, with Q25 trimming in fastp and clone calling in MiXCR, and kept productive beta chains. Every distinct CDR3 protein forms one entry, paired with its most common genes and DNA. For this entry, the V and J calls and clone size follow TCRdb and not the study's own pipeline. The sample records 250,000 to 300,000 distinct CDR3 sequences, roughly 14% of which are singletons. 7.8% of the sample is taken by the ten largest.

The CDR3 sequence holds 15 residues, the cysteine and phenylalanine included. The DNA shown is the 45-base CDR3, in frame from base 1. CDR1 and CDR2 are drawn from the germline V gene: MNHEY, SVGEGT. Germline trimming amounts to 5 bases on V and 5 bases on J, with 5 as the count of junction bases outside the gene matches. The source of this sequence is a woman in her twenties or thirties with Graves' hyperthyroidism that later progressed to Graves' ophthalmopathy. The chain joins TRBV6-2 or TRBV6-3 to TRBJ2-7, with 14 junctional bases fitting TRBD2. The sequencing sample was made of blood. The DNA reads as follows: TGTGCCAGCAGTATGGGACTAGCGGGAGTCCACGAGCAGTACTTC. It is translated as CASSMGLAGVHEQYF.